Following are 14 T cell receptor beta chains from one sample sequenced in a study of response to subunit inactivated influenza vaccine. TCRdb reprocessed the RT-PCR reads via MiXCR and lists one record per CDR3 protein. The repertoire holds about 520,000 distinct CDR3 sequences, with 7.2% as singletons. The sequencing here drew on PBMCs from blood, taken less than 30 months after vaccination. The origin of the receptors is a man aged 45-69 years who received an inactivated influenza vaccine.

The chain carries TRBV12-3 or TRBV12-4 and TRBJ2-7; D perhaps matches TRBD2 (7 bases). V was clipped by 10 bases and J by 1 base, with 20 bases between them. The length of the CDR3 is 15 residues. In DNA, the CDR3 is TGTGCCACCTCCTCCGGACTAGGGGGTTCCTACGAGCAGTACTTC. Translated: CATSSGLGGSYEQYF.

This clonotype was observed a handful of times. The chain combines TRBV6-5 with TRBJ2-7; TRBD1 might be the D (6 bases). Germline values: CDR1 MNHEY, CDR2 SVGAGI. The CDR3 runs 13 residues. V lost 5 bases to trimming and J lost 2 bases, with 10 bases between them. The CDR3: CASSHRAAYEQYF. The DNA of the CDR3 is TGTGCCAGCAGTCACAGGGCCGCCTACGAGCAGTACTTC.

This chain links TRBV9 with TRBJ1-3; 7 nucleotides align to TRBD1. The CDR3 length is 15 residues. Germline V gives CDR1 SGDLS, CDR2 YYNGEE. Trimming at V came to 0 bases and at J to 0 bases, leaving 0 bases not matched to a gene. CDR3 sequence reads: CASSVEGASGNTIYF. The CDR3 nucleotides read TGTGCCAGCAGCGTAGAGGGGGCCTCTGGAAACACCATATATTTT.

This clonotype appeared a few times. This chain joins TRBV20-1 and TRBJ2-6; D is unclear. CDR1 and CDR2 (germline): DFQATT, SNEGSKA (reference sequence). Trimming shortened V by 3 bases and J by 2 bases, and 5 bases separated the two germline ends. The CDR3 runs to 13 residues. CDR3 nucleotides: TGCAGTGCTAGGTCTACTGGGGCCAACGTCCTGACTTTC. As protein: CSARSTGANVLTF.

This chain connects TRBV12-3 or TRBV12-4 to TRBJ1-2; 9 nucleotides match TRBD1. This CDR3 has 12 residues. V lost 7 bases and J lost 8; bases outside the gene matches: 5. The CDR3 sequence: CASIGTGSGYTF. CDR3 DNA: TGTGCCAGCATCGGGACAGGGTCAGGCTACACCTTC.

This clonotype has more than one count but fewer than ten. This chain connects TRBV7-9 to TRBJ1-1, with 7 bases aligning to TRBD1. The J segment lost 3 bases and the V segment lost 4 bases, leaving 8 bases of the junction unmatched. From germline, CDR1 is SEHNR and CDR2 FQNEAQ (reference sequence). This CDR3 is built from 15 residues. The CDR3 protein is CASSSSDRVDTEAFF. DNA for the CDR3: TGTGCCAGCAGCTCAAGCGACAGGGTTGACACTGAAGCTTTCTTT.

The J gene is TRBJ2-6, the V gene TRBV10-3; D ambiguous. CDR3 size: 15 residues. Germline lookup yields CDR1 ENHRY and CDR2 SYGVKD. Trimming took off 4 bases at V and 0 bases at J, with 7 bases between the two ends. The CDR3 sequence is CAISGLSSGANVLTF. The CDR3 DNA reads as TGTGCCATCAGTGGGTTGAGCTCTGGGGCCAACGTCCTGACTTTC.

The chain has TRBV20-1 and TRBJ2-1, with 9 bases aligning to TRBD1. With V trimmed by 1 base and J by 7 bases, 2 bases remained unmatched. Per germline, CDR1 DFQATT and CDR2 SNEGSKA (reference sequence). This CDR3 comprises 13 residues. The CDR3 reads CSARGDRENEQFF. Written as DNA, the CDR3 is TGCAGTGCTAGAGGGGACAGGGAAAATGAGCAGTTCTTC.

This clonotype has at least ten counts. The chain has TRBV7-2 and TRBJ2-2; 8 positions match TRBD1. Germline V CDR1 and CDR2: SGHTA, FQGNSA. J was trimmed by 4 bases and V by 3 bases; bases with no gene match: 10. The CDR3 consists of 17 residues. CDR3 DNA sequence: TGTGCCAGCAGCTTTGTAAGGACAGGGATCTTCACCGGGGAGCTGTTTTTT. Protein sequence: CASSFVRTGIFTGELFF.

This clonotype was seen a handful of times. The rearrangement links TRBV7-2 to TRBJ2-7; the D gene is possibly TRBD1 (5 bases). V was shortened by 5 bases and J by 6 bases, with 20 bases between the two germline ends. The CDR3 has 15 residues. CDR1 is SGHTA and CDR2 is FQGNSA in the germline V gene. The CDR3 DNA reads TGTGCCAGCAGCGATAGGGGCCCCACCGGCTCCGAGCAGTACTTC. Amino acids: CASSDRGPTGSEQYF.

This clonotype was detected ten times or more. The rearrangement joins TRBV14 to TRBJ2-6, with unresolved D. Germline-derived CDR1 and CDR2 are SGHDN and FVKESK. The CDR3 contains 21 residues. The V and J ends lost 2 bases and 0 bases respectively, with 23 bases between them. This chain's CDR3 is CASSQKSPGSILSSGANVLTF. The CDR3 DNA is TGTGCCAGCAGCCAAAAATCTCCGGGCTCCATCCTTAGCTCTGGGGCCAACGTCCTGACTTTC.

In this sample, this clonotype turned up a few times. The chain has TRBV11-2 and TRBJ2-3; D tentatively reads TRBD1 or TRBD2 (5 bases each). V lost 4 bases, J lost 1 base, and 12 bases lay in between. The CDR3 has 15 residues. The V gene's germline CDR1 is SGHAT and CDR2 FQNNGV. DNA of the CDR3: TGTGCCAGCAGCTCCCAACCGGGACGCACAGATACGCAGTATTTT. It specifies CASSSQPGRTDTQYF.

This clonotype has a single count. This chain connects TRBV2 to TRBJ2-5, with 9 bases identical to TRBD1. Germline CDR1 reads SNHLY; CDR2 reads FYNNEI. CDR3 length equals 14 residues. The V and J ends lost 7 bases and 2 bases, in that order; junction bases with no gene match: 5. The CDR3 nucleotides read TGTGCCAGCACCAGGACAGGGGCACAAGAGACCCAGTACTTC. This gives the protein CASTRTGAQETQYF.

The chain employs TRBV20-1 and TRBJ2-1, with TRBD2 matching 8 bases. There are 15 residues in the CDR3. Germline values: CDR1 DFQATT, CDR2 SNEGSKA (reference sequence). V was clipped by 1 base and J by 6 bases; unmatched bases: 8. The CDR3: CSARGPGLGVNEQFF. CDR3 nucleotide sequence: TGCAGTGCTAGAGGTCCGGGACTAGGGGTCAATGAGCAGTTCTTC.